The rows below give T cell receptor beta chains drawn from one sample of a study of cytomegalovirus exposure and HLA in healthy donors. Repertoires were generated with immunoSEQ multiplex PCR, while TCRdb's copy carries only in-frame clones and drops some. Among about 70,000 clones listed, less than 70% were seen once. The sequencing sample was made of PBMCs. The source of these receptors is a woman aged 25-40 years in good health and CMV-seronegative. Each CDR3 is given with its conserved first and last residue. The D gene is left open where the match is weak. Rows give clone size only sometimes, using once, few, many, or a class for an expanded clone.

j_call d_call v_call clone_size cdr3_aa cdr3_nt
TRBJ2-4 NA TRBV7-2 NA CASSPWDTRLSNKNIQYF TGTGCCAGCAGCCCCTGGGACACCCGATTAAGTAACAAAAACATTCAGTACTTC
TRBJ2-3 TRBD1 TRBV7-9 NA CASSPRGSQYF TGTGCCAGCAGCCCCAGGGGGTCGCAGTATTTT
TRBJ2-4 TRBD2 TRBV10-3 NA CAISELSGGAAKNIQYF TGTGCCATCAGTGAGTTAAGCGGGGGGGCGGCCAAAAACATTCAGTACTTC
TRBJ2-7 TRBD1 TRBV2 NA CASSPGPGQGIYEQYF TGTGCCAGCAGTCCTGGTCCGGGACAGGGGATCTACGAGCAGTACTTC
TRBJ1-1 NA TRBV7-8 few CASSLGHSNTEAFF TGTGCCAGCAGCTTAGGACACTCGAACACTGAAGCTTTCTTT
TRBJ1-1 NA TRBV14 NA CASSQDFPGRTEAFF TGTGCCAGCAGCCAAGATTTCCCGGGGAGGACTGAAGCTTTCTTT
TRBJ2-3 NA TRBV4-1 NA CASSFPGTQYF TGCGCCAGCAGCTTCCCGGGGACGCAGTATTTT
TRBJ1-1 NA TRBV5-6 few CASSLVEDRGYTEAFF TGTGCCAGCAGCTTGGTCGAAGATCGGGGTTACACTGAAGCTTTCTTT
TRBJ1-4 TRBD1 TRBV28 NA CASTGTAVATNEKLFF TGTGCCAGCACTGGGACAGCCGTGGCAACTAATGAAAAACTGTTTTTT
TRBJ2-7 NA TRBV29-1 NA CSVVGVYEQYF TGCAGCGTTGTCGGGGTGTACGAGCAGTACTTC
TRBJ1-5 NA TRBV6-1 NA CASSEIREGQQPQHF TGTGCCAGCAGTGAAATACGGGAAGGGCAACAGCCCCAGCATTTT
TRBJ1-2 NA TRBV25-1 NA CASSGDVAGYTF TGTGCCAGCAGTGGAGATGTAGCTGGCTACACCTTC
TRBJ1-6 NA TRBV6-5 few CASSYSPVGSPLHF TGTGCCAGCAGTTACTCGCCGGTGGGCTCACCCCTCCACTTT
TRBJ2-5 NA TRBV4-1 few CASSPNQGLETQYF TGCGCCAGCAGCCCCAACCAGGGCCTAGAGACCCAGTACTTC
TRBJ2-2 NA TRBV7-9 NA CASSLEAGSVIFF TGTGCCAGCAGCTTAGAGGCGGGCTCGGTGATATTTTTT
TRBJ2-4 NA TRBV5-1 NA CASRYDTGSPSGNIQYF TGCGCCAGCAGATATGATACAGGGTCCCCGTCTGGAAACATTCAGTACTTC
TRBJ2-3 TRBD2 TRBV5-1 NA CASSWGSAGGTDTQYF TGCGCCAGCAGCTGGGGATCAGCGGGGGGCACAGATACGCAGTATTTT
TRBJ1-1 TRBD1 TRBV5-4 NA CASRSRTGMDTEAFF TGTGCCAGCAGGTCGCGGACAGGGATGGACACTGAAGCTTTCTTT
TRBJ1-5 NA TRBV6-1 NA CASRFLGGNQPQHF TGTGCCAGCAGGTTCTTAGGGGGCAATCAGCCCCAGCATTTT
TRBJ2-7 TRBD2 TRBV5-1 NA CASSTGTSAYEQYF TGCGCCAGCAGCACCGGGACTAGCGCTTACGAGCAGTACTTC
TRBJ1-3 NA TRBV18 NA CASSPGLGSGNTIYF TGTGCCAGCTCACCGGGACTGGGCTCTGGAAACACCATATATTTT
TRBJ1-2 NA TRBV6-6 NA CASMLGGDYGYTF TGTGCCAGCATGCTTGGCGGGGACTATGGCTACACCTTC
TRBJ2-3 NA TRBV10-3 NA CAISKGQTPDTQYF TGTGCCATCAGTAAAGGACAGACCCCAGATACGCAGTATTTT
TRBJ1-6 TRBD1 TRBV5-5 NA CASSLLGTGIDSPLHF TGTGCCAGCAGCTTGCTCGGGACAGGTATTGATTCACCCCTCCACTTT
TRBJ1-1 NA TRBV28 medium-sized CASTYSNMNTEAFF TGTGCCAGCACCTATAGTAATATGAACACTGAAGCTTTCTTT
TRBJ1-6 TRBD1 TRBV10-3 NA CAISDRGPSDSPLHF TGTGCCATCAGTGACAGGGGGCCATCTGATTCACCCCTCCACTTT
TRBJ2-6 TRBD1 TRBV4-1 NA CASSQAPPDRPRSGANVLTF TGCGCCAGCAGCCAAGCCCCTCCGGACAGGCCCCGCTCTGGGGCCAACGTCCTGACTTTC
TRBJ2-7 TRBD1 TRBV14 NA CASSQVGQAYEQYF TGTGCCAGCAGCCAAGTGGGACAGGCCTACGAGCAGTACTTC
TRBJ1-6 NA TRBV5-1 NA CASQERPGKSSPLHF TGCGCCAGCCAGGAACGCCCGGGGAAGAGTTCACCCCTCCACTTT
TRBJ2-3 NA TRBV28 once CASSYTLRVAQYF TGTGCCAGCAGTTATACCCTGAGGGTCGCGCAGTATTTT
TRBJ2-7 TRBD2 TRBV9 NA CASSVYAGGSYEQYF TGTGCCAGCAGCGTATATGCGGGGGGTTCCTACGAGCAGTACTTC
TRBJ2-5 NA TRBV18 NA CASSPPGGTQYF TGTGCCAGCTCACCCCCCGGGGGGACCCAGTACTTC
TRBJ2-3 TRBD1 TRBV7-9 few CASRTGVADTQYF TGTGCCAGCAGGACAGGGGTAGCAGATACGCAGTATTTT
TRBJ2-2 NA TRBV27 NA CASKTTGLLNTGELFF TGTGCCAGCAAAACAACAGGGCTTCTGAACACCGGGGAGCTGTTTTTT
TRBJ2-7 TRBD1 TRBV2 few CAGSRDRGREQYF TGTGCCGGATCCCGGGACAGGGGGCGGGAGCAGTACTTC
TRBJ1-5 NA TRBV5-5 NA CASSLATQGKYSNQPQHF TGTGCCAGCAGCTTGGCGACGCAGGGAAAATATAGCAATCAGCCCCAGCATTTT
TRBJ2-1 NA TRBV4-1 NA CASIQAPGRSSYNEQFF TGCGCCAGCATCCAGGCCCCCGGCCGGAGCTCCTACAATGAGCAGTTCTTC